This TCR beta chain was recorded in a study of Ad26.COV2.S vaccination and SARS-CoV-2 variants. The protocol was immunoSEQ multiplex PCR, while the TCRdb copy is restricted to in-frame clones and leaves out a portion. The table has a few hundred thousand clones, roughly nine tenths seen once; the top ten hold about 5.4%. The junction had 11 bases not matched to a gene; V was cut back by 10 bases and J by 3 bases. Germline V gene lookup returns CDR1 LNHDA and CDR2 SQIVND (reference sequence). The CDR3 has 16 residues. Treatment in this sample: around 19 received Ad26.COV2.S at low or high dose, single or two shots; about 5 received placebo; per-sample allocation not given. Samples analyzed were those drawn on day 63 after the first vaccine or placebo injection. At a Boston site, the person donating was an adult of 18-55 years.

The chain recombines TRBV19 with TRBJ2-1; TRBD2 matches 11 bases. The receptor was isolated from a person between 18 and 65 years old who received the Ad26.COV2.S COVID-19 vaccine or a placebo. The sample was peripheral blood, taken in a trial of Ad26.COV2.S vaccine versus placebo. In DNA form, the CDR3 reads TGTGCCACCCAGACACTAGCGGGAGTGAACTACAATGAGCAGTTCTTC. Translating it yields CATQTLAGVNYNEQFF.